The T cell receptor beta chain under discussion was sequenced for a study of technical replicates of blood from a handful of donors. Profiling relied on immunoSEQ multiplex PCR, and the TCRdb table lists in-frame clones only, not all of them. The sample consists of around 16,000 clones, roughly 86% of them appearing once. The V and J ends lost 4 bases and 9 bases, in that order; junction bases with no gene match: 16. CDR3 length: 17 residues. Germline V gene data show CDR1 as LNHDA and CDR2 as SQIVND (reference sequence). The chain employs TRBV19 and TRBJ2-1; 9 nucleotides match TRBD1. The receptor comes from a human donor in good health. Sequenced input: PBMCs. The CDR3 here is CASSNGTGNEYGPEQFF. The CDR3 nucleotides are TGTGCCAGTAGTAACGGGACAGGGAATGAATATGGCCCTGAGCAGTTCTTC.